Presented here are 10 T cell receptor beta chains from one specimen sequenced in a study of Ad26.COV2.S vaccination and SARS-CoV-2 variants. Clones were read by immunoSEQ multiplex PCR, and TCRdb kept only the in-frame ones, dropping some. The sample has 440,000 or so clones, less than 95% seen once. As to treatment: 19 received Ad26.COV2.S at low or high dose, single or two shots; 5 received placebo; per-sample allocation not given. Collection of the samples took place on day 63 after the first injection of vaccine or placebo. Material: peripheral blood, obtained in a trial of Ad26.COV2.S vaccine versus placebo. All receptors derive from a person between 18 and 60 years old who received the Ad26.COV2.S COVID-19 vaccine or a placebo.

J is TRBJ2-7 and V is TRBV28, with D possibly TRBD2 on 6 matching bases. The CDR3 is 14 amino acids. The germline V gene encodes CDR1 MDHEN and CDR2 SYDVKM. Between the trimmed V and J ends, which lost 7 bases and 2 bases, there was a span of 15 bases. CDR3 sequence reads: CASTLGGTPYEQYF. The CDR3 nucleotides are TGTGCCAGCACCCTTGGGGGGACGCCCTACGAGCAGTACTTC.

J is TRBJ2-1 and V is TRBV7-8, with 8 bases that match TRBD2. This CDR3 has 15 residues. J was trimmed by 7 bases and V by 5 bases; bases with no gene match: 10. Germline loops: CDR1 SGHVS, CDR2 FQNEAQ. Here the CDR3 reads CASSRNQREKNEQFF. CDR3 DNA sequence: TGTGCCAGCAGCCGGAACCAGCGGGAGAAGAATGAGCAGTTCTTC.

This clone was seen more than once but under ten times. This sequence joins TRBV7-2 and TRBJ2-3; 7 bases line up with TRBD2. This CDR3 region has 16 residues. Germline V CDR1 and CDR2: SGHTA, FQGNSA. V was pared by 1 base and J by 2 bases, with 6 bases of the junction left unmatched. In DNA form, the CDR3 reads TGTGCCAGCAGCTTAGGGCGCGGGAGTGTCACAGATACGCAGTATTTT. Protein: CASSLGRGSVTDTQYF.

V gene TRBV7-3 combines with J gene TRBJ2-1; TRBD2 matches 11 bases. Losses at the gene ends were 5 bases for V and 0 bases for J; bases not matched to a gene: 15. The CDR3 totals 20 residues. CDR1 is SGHTA and CDR2 is FQGTGA in the germline V gene. In nucleotides, the CDR3 is TGTGCCAGCAGCCCCAGGGGACTAGCGGAGCGCTTGTCCTCCTACAATGAGCAGTTCTTC. Protein product: CASSPRGLAERLSSYNEQFF.

The V gene is TRBV30, the J gene TRBJ2-7, with no clear D. This CDR3 spans 9 amino acids. V was trimmed by 8 bases and J by 0 bases, leaving 2 bases between them. The germline V gene has CDR1 GTSNPN and CDR2 SVGIG (reference sequence). The DNA of the CDR3 is TGTGCCGACTCCTACGAGCAGTACTTC. As protein: CADSYEQYF.

For the CDR3, the DNA is TGCGCCAGCAGCTTGGTGGGGACCACTGAAGCTTTCTTT. Encoded protein: CASSLVGTTEAFF. The chain carries TRBV5-1 and TRBJ1-1; a weak D match, TRBD1 (5 bases). Germline V gives CDR1 SGHRS, CDR2 YFSETQ. This CDR3 spans 13 amino acids. V lost 0 bases and J lost 4, with 7 bases in between. The full variable domain, in which reference TRBV5-1 and TRBJ1-1 provide the parts outside the CDR3, is KAGVTQTPRYLIKTRGQQVTLSCSPISGHRSVSWYQQTPGQGLQFLFEYFSETQRNKGNFPGRFSGRQFSNSRSEMNVSTLELGDSALYLCASSLVGTTEAFFGQGTRLTVV.

The rearrangement links TRBV7-9 to TRBJ2-1, with a possible D match to TRBD2 (6 bases). V was shortened by 1 base and J by 7 bases, with 17 bases between the two germline ends. CDR1 is SEHNR and CDR2 is FQNEAQ in the germline V gene (reference sequence). The CDR3 has 16 residues. The CDR3: CASSLGAGRLGNEQFF. The CDR3 DNA reads TGTGCCAGCAGCTTAGGGGCGGGGCGCCTGGGGAATGAGCAGTTCTTC.

The V gene is TRBV28, the J gene TRBJ2-1; TRBD1 aligns across 7 bases. J was trimmed by 5 bases and V by 6 bases; bases with no gene match: 10. CDR3 length equals 15 residues. Germline V gene sequence: CDR1 MDHEN, CDR2 SYDVKM. CDR3 coding DNA: TGTGCCAGCAGCTCCCCCAAGGGGGCGGACAATGAGCAGTTCTTC. Encoded protein: CASSSPKGADNEQFF.

A note on this clone: Because the CDR3 is missing its conserved closing phenylalanine or tryptophan, this is likely a read error. It is unclear where the CDR3 begins or ends on the DNA, so no DNA is shown, and the CDR3 is as TCRdb lists it. This sequence joins TRBV14 and TRBJ1-6. Looked up from germline, CDR1 is SGHDN and CDR2 is FVKESK. The CDR3 comprises 8 residues, both ends counted. CDR3 loop: CASSPETI.

The V gene is TRBV7-8, the J gene TRBJ2-2; D gene ambiguous. This CDR3 spans 14 amino acids. V was pared by 5 bases and J by 1 base, with 8 bases between. Germline V lookup: CDR1 SGHVS, CDR2 FQNEAQ. This CDR3 is CASSPLVNTGELFF. CDR3 bases: TGTGCCAGCAGCCCGTTAGTGAACACCGGGGAGCTGTTTTTT.